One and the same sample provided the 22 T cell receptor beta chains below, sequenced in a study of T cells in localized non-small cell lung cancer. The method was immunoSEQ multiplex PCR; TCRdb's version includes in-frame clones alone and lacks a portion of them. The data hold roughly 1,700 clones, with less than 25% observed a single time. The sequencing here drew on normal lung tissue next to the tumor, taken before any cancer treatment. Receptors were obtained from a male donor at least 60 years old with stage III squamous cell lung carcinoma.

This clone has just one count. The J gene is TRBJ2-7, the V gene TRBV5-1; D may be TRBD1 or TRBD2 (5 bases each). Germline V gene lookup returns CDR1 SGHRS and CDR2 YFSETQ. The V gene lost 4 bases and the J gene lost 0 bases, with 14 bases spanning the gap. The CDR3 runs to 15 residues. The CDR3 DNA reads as TGCGCCAGCAGCCCCCGGGACGGACTCTCCTACGAGCAGTACTTC. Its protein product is CASSPRDGLSYEQYF. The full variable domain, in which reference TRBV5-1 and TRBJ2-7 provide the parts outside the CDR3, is KAGVTQTPRYLIKTRGQQVTLSCSPISGHRSVSWYQQTPGQGLQFLFEYFSETQRNKGNFPGRFSGRQFSNSRSEMNVSTLELGDSALYLCASSPRDGLSYEQYFGPGTRLTVT.

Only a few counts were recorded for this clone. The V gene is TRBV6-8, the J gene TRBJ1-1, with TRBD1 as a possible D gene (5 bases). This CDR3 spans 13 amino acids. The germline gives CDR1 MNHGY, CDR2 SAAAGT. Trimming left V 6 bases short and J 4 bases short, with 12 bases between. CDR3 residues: CASRKQGATEAFF. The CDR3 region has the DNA TGTGCCAGCAGGAAGCAGGGAGCCACTGAAGCTTTCTTT.

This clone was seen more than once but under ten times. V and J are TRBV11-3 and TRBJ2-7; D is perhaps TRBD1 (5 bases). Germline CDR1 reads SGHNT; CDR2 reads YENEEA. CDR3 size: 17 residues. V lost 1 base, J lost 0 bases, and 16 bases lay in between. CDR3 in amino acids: CASSLGGRYLSSYEQYF. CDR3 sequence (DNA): TGTGCCAGCAGCTTAGGGGGCCGTTATCTCAGCTCCTACGAGCAGTACTTC.

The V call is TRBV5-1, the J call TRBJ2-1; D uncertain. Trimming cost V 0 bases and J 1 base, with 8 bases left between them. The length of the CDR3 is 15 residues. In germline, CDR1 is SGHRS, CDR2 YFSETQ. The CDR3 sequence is CASSLGKVSYNEQFF. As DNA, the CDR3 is TGCGCCAGCAGCTTGGGGAAAGTTTCCTACAATGAGCAGTTCTTC.

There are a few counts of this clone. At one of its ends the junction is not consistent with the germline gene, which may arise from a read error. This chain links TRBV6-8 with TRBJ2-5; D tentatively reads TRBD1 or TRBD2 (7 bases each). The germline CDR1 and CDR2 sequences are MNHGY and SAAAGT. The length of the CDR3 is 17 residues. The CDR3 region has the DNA TGTGCCATCAGTGCCTCGGACAGGCTAGCGGATGATCGGACCCAGTACTTC. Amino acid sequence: CAISASDRLADDRTQYF.

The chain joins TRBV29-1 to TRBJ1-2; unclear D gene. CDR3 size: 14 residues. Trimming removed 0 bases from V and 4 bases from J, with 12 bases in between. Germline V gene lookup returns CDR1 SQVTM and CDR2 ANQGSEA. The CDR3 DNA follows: TGCAGCGTTGAAGAGGGCGGCTGGACCTATGGCTACACCTTC. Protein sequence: CSVEEGGWTYGYTF.

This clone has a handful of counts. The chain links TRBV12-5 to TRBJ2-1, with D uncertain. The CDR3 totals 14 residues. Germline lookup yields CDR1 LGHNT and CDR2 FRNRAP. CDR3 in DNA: TGTGCCAGCACCCAGGATGGCTTTTACAATGAGCAGTTCTTC. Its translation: CASTQDGFYNEQFF.

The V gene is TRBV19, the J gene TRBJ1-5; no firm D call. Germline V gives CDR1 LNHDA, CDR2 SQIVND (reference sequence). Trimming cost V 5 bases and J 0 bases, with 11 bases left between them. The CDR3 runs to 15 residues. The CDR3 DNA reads TGTGCCAGTAGTCCCCGTTGGCCTAGCAATCAGCCCCAGCATTTT. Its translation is CASSPRWPSNQPQHF.

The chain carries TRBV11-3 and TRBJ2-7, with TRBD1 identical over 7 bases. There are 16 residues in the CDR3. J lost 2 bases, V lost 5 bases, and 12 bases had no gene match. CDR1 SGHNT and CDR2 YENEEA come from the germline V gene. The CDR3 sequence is CASSHDEGQSTYEQYF. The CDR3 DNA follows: TGTGCCAGCAGCCACGACGAGGGACAGTCTACCTACGAGCAGTACTTC.

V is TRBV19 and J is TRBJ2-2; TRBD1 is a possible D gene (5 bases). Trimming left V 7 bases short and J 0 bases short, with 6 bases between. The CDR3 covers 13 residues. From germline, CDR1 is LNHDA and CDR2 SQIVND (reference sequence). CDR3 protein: CASTDTNTGELFF. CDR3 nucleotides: TGTGCCAGTACGGACACGAACACCGGGGAGCTGTTTTTT.

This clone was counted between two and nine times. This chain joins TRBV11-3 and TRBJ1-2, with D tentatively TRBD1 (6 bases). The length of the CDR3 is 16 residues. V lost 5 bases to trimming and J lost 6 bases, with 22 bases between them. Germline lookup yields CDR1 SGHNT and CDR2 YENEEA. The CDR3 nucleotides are TGTGCCAGCAGCGAAACGTCCAGGGGCCAGGGGAATGGCTACACCTTC. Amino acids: CASSETSRGQGNGYTF.

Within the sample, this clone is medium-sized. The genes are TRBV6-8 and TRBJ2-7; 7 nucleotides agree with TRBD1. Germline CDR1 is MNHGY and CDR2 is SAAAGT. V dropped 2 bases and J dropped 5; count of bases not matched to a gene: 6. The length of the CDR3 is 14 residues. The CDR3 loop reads CASSYREGGHEQYF. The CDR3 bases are TGTGCCAGCAGTTACAGGGAAGGGGGCCACGAGCAGTACTTC.

The CDR3 protein is CATYRRSYEQYF. In DNA form, the CDR3 reads TGTGCCACCTACAGGAGATCCTACGAGCAGTACTTC. This sequence joins TRBV19 and TRBJ2-7; D possibly corresponds to TRBD1 (5 bases). The ends were cut back, 10 bases at V and 1 base at J, with 11 bases in the middle. This CDR3 is 12 amino acids long. Germline-derived CDR1 and CDR2 are LNHDA and SQIVND (reference sequence).

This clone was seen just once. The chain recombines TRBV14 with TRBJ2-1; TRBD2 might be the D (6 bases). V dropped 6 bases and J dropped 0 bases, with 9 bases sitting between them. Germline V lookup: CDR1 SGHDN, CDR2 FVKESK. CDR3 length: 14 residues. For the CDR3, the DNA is TGTGCCAGCAGAATTAGCGGCTCCTACAATGAGCAGTTCTTC. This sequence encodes CASRISGSYNEQFF.

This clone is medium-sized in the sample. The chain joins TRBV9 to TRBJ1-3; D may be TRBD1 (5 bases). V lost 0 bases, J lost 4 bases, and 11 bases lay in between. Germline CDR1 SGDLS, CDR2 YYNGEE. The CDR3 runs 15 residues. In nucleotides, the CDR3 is TGTGCCAGCAGCGTAGGGGGGTTTTCCGGAAACACCATATATTTT. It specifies CASSVGGFSGNTIYF.

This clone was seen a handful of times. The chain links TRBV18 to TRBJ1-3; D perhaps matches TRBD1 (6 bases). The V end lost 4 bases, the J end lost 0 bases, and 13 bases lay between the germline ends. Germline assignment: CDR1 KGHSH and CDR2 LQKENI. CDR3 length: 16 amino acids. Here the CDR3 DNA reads TGTGCCAGCTCACTAGGGACATCAAGCTCTGGAAACACCATATATTTT. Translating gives CASSLGTSSSGNTIYF.

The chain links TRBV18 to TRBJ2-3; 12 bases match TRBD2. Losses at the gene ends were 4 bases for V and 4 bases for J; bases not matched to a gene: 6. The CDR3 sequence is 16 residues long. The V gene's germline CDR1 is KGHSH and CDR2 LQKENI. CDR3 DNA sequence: TGTGCCAGCTCACTTTCTAGCGGGAGGGCCGCAGATACGCAGTATTTT. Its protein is CASSLSSGRAADTQYF.

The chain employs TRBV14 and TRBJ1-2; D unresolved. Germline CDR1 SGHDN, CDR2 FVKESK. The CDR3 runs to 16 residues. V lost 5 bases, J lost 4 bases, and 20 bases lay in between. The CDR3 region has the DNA TGTGCCAGCAGCTACGTACAATCTGGAAAGACCTATGGCTACACCTTC. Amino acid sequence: CASSYVQSGKTYGYTF.

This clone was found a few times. The CDR3 DNA reads as TGTGCCAGCAGCTTATTGACTAGCGGGGACGTGGAGACCCAGTACTTC. This gives the protein CASSLLTSGDVETQYF. The chain links TRBV11-3 to TRBJ2-5; 11 positions match TRBD2. The junction had 7 bases not matched to a gene; V was cut back by 2 bases and J by 5 bases. CDR1 is SGHNT and CDR2 is YENEEA in the germline V gene. This CDR3 has 16 amino acids.

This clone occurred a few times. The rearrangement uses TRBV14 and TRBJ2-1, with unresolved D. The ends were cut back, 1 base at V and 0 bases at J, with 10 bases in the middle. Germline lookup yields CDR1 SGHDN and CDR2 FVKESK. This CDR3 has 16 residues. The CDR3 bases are TGTGCCAGCAGCCAAGTTGCGGCAGTCTCCTACAATGAGCAGTTCTTC. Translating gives CASSQVAAVSYNEQFF.

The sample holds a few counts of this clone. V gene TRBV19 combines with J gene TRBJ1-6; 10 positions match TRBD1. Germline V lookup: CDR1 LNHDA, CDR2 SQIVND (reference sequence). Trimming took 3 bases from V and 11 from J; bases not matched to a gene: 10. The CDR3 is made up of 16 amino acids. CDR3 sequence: CASSMGQGPPSAPLHF. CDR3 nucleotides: TGTGCCAGTAGTATGGGACAGGGGCCGCCTAGTGCACCCCTCCACTTT.

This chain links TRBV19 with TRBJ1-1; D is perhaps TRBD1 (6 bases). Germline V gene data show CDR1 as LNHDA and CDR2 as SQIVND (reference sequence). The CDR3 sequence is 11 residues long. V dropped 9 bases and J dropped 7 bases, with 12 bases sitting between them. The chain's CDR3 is CASRTEGEAFF. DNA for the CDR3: TGTGCCAGCAGGACAGAGGGTGAAGCTTTCTTT.